This entry is about one T cell receptor (beta chain). When the RNA was reverse transcribed, random hexamers were used with an input of about 0.5 to 1 ug. MiXCR, applied by TCRdb to the immunoSEQ multiplex PCR reads, yields one record per CDR3 protein. The profile covers approximately 150,000 distinct CDR3 sequences, with roughly 76% appearing a single time and more than 0.5% taken by the ten largest. V was shortened by 1 base and J by 4 bases, with 10 bases between the two germline ends. CDR1 is LNHDA and CDR2 is SQIVND in the germline V gene (reference sequence). The CDR3 runs 15 residues. The data are from a study of CD8 T cells in Susac syndrome.

Sequencing was done on a sample of CD8+ T cells from PBMCs. The chain is built from TRBV19 and TRBJ2-2, with D perhaps matching TRBD2 (5 bases). This TCR derives from a human donor with multiple sclerosis. CDR3 residues: CASSIARGFTGELFF. The CDR3 nucleotides read TGTGCCAGTAGTATAGCCCGGGGTTTCACCGGGGAGCTGTTTTTT.